This T cell receptor beta chain originates from a study of control samples from healthy donors and cancer patients (dated by TCRdb to 2020 to 2022). Library method: the immunoSEQ multiplex PCR assay. What TCRdb holds here is the immuneACCESS table cut down to in-frame rearrangements. Part of the clones is not present; checked against another copy, under half of the missing clones reflect an unresolved V gene, and the others are unexplained. For this sample the table gives about 120,000 clones, of which about 88% were detected only once. The ten largest clones represent under 2.5% of the sample. Comments on this clone: Its antigen is unknown. No much larger clone is present one base from it, and per-base qualities are unavailable.

This sequence was found in a woman aged 70-85 years in good health. The material sequenced was blood.

CDR3 reads: CASRNSGGEQPQHF. The nucleotides are TGTGCCAGCAGAAATAGTGGGGGGGAACAGCCCCAGCATTTT. Recombination joined TRBV3-1 (or the pseudogene TRBV3-2) with TRBJ1-5; matching of 5 bases hints at TRBD1 as the D gene. The CDR1 and CDR2 encoded by the germline V gene (reference sequence) are LGHDT and YNNKEL. The CDR3 spans 14 residues, from the cysteine through the phenylalanine. Only the CDR3 portion is preserved as DNA: 42 bases, with reading frame beginning at the first base. Cut back by 6 bases and 7 bases, the V and J ends lie 16 bases apart.